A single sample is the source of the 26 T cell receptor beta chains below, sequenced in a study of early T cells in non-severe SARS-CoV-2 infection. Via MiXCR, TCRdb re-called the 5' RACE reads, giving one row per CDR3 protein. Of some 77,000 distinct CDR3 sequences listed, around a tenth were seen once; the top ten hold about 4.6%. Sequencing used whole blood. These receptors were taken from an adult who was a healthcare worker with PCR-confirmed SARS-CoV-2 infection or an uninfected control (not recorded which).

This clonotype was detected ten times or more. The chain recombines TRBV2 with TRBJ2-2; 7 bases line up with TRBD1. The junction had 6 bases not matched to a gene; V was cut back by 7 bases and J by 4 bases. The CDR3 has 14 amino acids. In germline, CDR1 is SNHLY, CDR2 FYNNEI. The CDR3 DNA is TGTGCCAGCAAAGAACAGGGGCCCACCGGGGAGCTGTTTTTT. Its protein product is CASKEQGPTGELFF.

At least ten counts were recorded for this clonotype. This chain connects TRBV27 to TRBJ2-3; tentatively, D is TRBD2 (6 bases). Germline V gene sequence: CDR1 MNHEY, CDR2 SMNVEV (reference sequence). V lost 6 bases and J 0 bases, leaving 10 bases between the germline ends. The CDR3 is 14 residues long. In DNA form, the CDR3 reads TGTGCCAGCAGCTTGGGACTCAGCACAGATACGCAGTATTTT. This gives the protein CASSLGLSTDTQYF.

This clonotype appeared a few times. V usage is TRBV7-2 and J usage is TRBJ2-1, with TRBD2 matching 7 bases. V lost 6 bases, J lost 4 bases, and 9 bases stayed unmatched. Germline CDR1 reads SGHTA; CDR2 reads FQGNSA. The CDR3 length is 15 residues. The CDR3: CASRETSARYNEQFF. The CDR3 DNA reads TGTGCCAGCAGAGAAACTAGCGCGAGATACAATGAGCAGTTCTTC.

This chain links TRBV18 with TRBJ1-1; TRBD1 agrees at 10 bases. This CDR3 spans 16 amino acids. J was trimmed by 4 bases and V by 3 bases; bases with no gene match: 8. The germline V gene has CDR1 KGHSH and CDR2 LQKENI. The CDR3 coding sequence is TGTGCCAGCTCACCGGGACAGGGGAAGGTGATCACTGAAGCTTTCTTT. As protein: CASSPGQGKVITEAFF.

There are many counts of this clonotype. The CDR3 protein is CASSLNSEVWYF. As DNA, the CDR3 is TGTGCCAGCAGCTTAAACAGTGAGGTGTGGTACTTC. The chain employs TRBV7-8 and TRBJ2-7; D call uncertain. Germline values: CDR1 SGHVS, CDR2 FQNEAQ. Trimming left V 2 bases short and J 12 bases short, with 14 bases between. The CDR3 contains 12 residues.

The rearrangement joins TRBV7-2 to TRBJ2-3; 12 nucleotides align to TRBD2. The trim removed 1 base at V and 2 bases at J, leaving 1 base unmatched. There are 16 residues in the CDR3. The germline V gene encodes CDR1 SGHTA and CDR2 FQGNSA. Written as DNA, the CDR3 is TGTGCCAGCAGCTTAGGACTAGCGGGAGCCACAGATACGCAGTATTTT. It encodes CASSLGLAGATDTQYF.

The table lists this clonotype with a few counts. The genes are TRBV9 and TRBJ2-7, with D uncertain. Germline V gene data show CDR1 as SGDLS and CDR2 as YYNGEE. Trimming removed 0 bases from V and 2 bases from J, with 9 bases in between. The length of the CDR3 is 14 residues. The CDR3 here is CASSVALAAYEQYF. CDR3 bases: TGTGCCAGCAGCGTAGCTTTGGCGGCCTACGAGCAGTACTTC. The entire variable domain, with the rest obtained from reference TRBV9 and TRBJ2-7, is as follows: DSGVTQTPKHLITATGQRVTLRCSPRSGDLSVYWYQQSLDQGLQFLIQYYNGEERAKGNILERFSAQQFPDLHSELNLSSLELGDSALYFCASSVALAAYEQYFGPGTRLTVT.

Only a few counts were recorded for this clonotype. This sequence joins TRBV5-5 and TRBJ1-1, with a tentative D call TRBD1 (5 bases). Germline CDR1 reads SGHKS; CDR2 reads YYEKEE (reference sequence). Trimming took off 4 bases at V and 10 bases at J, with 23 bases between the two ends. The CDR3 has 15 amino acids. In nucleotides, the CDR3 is TGTGCCAGCAGCCGCCGACAGACAACCCCAGGGTCAGCTTTCTTT. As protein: CASSRRQTTPGSAFF.

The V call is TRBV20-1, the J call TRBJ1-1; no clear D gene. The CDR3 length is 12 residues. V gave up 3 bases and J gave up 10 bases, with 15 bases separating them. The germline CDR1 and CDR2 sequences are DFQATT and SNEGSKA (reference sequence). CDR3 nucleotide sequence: TGCAGTGCTAGGTCTGGCCCTTTGGGAGCTTTCTTT. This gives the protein CSARSGPLGAFF.

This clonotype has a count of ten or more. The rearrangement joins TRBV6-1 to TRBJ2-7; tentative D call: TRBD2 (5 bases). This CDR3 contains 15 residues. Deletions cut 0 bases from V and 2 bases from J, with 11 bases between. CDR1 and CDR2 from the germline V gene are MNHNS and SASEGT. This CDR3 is CASSEAPAGAYEQYF. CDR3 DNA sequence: TGTGCCAGCAGTGAAGCGCCGGCGGGTGCCTACGAGCAGTACTTC.

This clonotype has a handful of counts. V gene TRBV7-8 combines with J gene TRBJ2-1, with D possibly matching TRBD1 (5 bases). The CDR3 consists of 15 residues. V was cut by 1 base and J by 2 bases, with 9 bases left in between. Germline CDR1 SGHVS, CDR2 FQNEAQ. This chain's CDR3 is CASSLVQGTYNEQFF. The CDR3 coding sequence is TGTGCCAGCAGCTTAGTTCAGGGTACCTACAATGAGCAGTTCTTC.

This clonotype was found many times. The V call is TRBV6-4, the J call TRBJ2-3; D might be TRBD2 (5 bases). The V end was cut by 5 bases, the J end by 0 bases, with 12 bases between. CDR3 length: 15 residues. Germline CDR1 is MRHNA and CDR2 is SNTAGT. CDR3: CASSPGLTSTDTQYF. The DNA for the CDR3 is TGTGCCAGCAGTCCCGGACTCACTAGCACAGATACGCAGTATTTT.

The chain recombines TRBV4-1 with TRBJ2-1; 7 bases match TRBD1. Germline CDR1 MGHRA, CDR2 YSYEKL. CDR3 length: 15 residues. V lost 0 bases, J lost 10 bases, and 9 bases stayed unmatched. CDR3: CASSQEKGAATEQFF. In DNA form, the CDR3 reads TGCGCCAGCAGCCAAGAAAAGGGGGCCGCTACCGAGCAGTTCTTC.

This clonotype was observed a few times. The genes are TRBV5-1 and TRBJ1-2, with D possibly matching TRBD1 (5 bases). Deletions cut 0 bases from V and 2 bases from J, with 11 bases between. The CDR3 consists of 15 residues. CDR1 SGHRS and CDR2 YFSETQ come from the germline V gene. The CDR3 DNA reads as TGCGCCAGCAGCTTGGCCGGGACGTTGAACTATGGCTACACCTTC. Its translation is CASSLAGTLNYGYTF.

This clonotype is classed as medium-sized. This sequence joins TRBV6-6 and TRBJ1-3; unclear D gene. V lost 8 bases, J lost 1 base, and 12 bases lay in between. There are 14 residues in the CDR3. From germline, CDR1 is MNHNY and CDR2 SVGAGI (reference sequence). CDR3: CASQRGSSGNTIYF. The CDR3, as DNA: TGTGCCAGCCAGCGAGGCTCTTCTGGAAACACCATATATTTT.

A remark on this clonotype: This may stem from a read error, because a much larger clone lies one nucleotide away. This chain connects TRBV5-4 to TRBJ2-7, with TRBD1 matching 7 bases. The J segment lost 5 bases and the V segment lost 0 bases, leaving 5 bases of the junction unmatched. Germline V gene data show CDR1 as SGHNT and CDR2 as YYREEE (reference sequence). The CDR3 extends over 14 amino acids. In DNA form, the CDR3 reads TGTGCCAGCAGCTTGGACAGGGGTATGCACGAGCAGTACTTC. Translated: CASSLDRGMHEQYF.

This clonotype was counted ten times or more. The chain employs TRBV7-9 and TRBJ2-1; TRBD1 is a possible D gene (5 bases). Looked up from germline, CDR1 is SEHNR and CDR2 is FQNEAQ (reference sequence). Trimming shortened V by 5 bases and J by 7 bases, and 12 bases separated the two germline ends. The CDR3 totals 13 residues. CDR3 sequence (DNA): TGTGCCAGCAGCCTTCTTCAGGGTAATGAGCAGTTCTTC. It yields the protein CASSLLQGNEQFF.

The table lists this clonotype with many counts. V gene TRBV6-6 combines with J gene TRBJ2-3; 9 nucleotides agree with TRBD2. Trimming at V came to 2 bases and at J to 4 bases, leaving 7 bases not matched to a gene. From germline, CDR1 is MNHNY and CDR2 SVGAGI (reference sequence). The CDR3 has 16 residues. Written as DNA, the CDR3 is TGTGCCAGCAGTTACCAAGCGGGAGGTCTATCAGATACGCAGTATTTT. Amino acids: CASSYQAGGLSDTQYF.

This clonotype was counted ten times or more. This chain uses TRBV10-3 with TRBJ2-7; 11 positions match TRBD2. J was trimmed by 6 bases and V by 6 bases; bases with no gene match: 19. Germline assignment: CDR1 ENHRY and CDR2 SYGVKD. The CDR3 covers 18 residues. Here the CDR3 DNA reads TGTGCCATCAGCGAAATAGCGGGAGGGCCATCTAGGCCGGGCGAGCAGTACTTC. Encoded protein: CAISEIAGGPSRPGEQYF.

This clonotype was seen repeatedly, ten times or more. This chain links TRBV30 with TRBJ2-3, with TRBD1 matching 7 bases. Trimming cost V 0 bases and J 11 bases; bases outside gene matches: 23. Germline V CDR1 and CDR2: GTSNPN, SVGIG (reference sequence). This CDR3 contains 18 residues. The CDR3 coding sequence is TGTGCCTGGAGTGTACTGGGGCAGGGGGTATTTAGAAATGGAGGGCAGTATTTT. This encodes CAWSVLGQGVFRNGGQYF.

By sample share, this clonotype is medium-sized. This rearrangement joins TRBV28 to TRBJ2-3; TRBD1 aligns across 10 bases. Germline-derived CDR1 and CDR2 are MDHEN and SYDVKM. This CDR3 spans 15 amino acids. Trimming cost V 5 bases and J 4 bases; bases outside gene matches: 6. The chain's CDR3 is CASSPGTGDADTQYF. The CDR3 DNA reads TGTGCCAGCAGTCCCGGGACAGGGGATGCAGATACGCAGTATTTT.

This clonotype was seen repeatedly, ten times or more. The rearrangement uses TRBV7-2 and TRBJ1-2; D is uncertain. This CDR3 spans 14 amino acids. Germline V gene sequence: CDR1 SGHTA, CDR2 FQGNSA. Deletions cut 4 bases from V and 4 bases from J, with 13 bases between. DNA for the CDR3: TGTGCCAGCAGCTGGGCAGATACCACCTATGGCTACACCTTC. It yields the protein CASSWADTTYGYTF.

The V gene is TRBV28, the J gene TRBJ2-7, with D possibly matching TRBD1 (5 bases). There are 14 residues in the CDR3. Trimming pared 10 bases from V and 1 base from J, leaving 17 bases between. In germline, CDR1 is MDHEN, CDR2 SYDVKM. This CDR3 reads CATQTARTSYEQYF. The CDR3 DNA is TGTGCCACCCAGACAGCCAGAACTTCCTACGAGCAGTACTTC.

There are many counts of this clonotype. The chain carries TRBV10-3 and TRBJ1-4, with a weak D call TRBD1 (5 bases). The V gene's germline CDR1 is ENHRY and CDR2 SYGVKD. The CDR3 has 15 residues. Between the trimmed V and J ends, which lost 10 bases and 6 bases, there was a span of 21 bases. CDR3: CATRTGGALDEKLFF. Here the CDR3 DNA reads TGTGCCACACGAACAGGAGGGGCTCTCGATGAAAAACTGTTTTTT.

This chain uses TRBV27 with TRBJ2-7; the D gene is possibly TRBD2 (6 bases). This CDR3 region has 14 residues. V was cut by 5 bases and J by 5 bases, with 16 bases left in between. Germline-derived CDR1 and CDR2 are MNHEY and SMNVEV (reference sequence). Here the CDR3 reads CASSPAGTPNEQYF. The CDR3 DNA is TGTGCCAGCAGTCCAGCCGGGACTCCTAACGAGCAGTACTTC.

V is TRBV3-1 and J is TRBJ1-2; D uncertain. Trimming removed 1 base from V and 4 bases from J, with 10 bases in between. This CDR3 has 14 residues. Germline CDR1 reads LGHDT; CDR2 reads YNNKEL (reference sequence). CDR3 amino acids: CASSQVLGIYGYTF. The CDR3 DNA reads TGTGCCAGCAGCCAAGTTCTGGGAATCTATGGCTACACCTTC.